What follows describes a single T cell receptor (beta chain). Its antigen is unknown. Within one base of it there is no much larger clone, and no base qualities were kept. Library construction relied on the immunoSEQ multiplex PCR assay. Per the source publication's procedure: A statistical classification framework was developed to diagnose cytomegalovirus status using the catalog of TCR beta chain sequences. Entries here come from immuneACCESS through TCRdb and include only in-frame sequences with V and J called. Some clones fail to appear in such tables; in the studies checked, an unresolved V gene covers under half of the shortfall, and the cause of the remainder is unknown. The V and J calls and clone size come from that table; D and trimming were worked out from the DNA. A total of approximately 76,000 clones appear in this sample, approximately 95% of them only once. The ten largest clonotypes hold approximately 2% of the sample.

These data belong to a study of cytomegalovirus exposure and HLA in healthy donors (dated by TCRdb to 2015 to 2018). Some background on the complete study: According to a later analysis, the 120 or so validation repertoires were produced on the same platform as the 666 repertoires of the first cohort. The study aimed to test whether signatures of past pathogen exposure could be identified by cataloging public T cell receptors. Along with the 666-subject first cohort, a separate validation cohort of over a hundred different subjects was used. To predict cytomegalovirus infection status, the study brought together high-throughput TCR immunosequencing, statistical association of individual TCRs with disease status, and machine learning. The investigation overall reported the following: The validation cohort had no HLA typing available for a later analysis, so co-occurrence within that cohort was assessed over all 130 or so repertoires. Of the cluster scores, around 95% were above 0 in a later analysis, which found that TCRs clustered in the first cohort also tended to co-occur in the approximately 120 validation repertoires. It was suggested by the authors that the approach could potentially be generalized to other disease states and immunological phenotypes. In vitro tests confirmed that a few of the cytomegalovirus-associated TCR beta chains recognize cytomegalovirus antigens. A total of 150 to 200 TCR beta chains were listed by the study as associated with cytomegalovirus. In both the original and validation cohorts, the classifier was reported to diagnose cytomegalovirus status with high specificity and sensitivity. Across donors, most TCR sequences were observed very rarely, whereas some public TCRs were present in many individuals.

Unmatched junction bases come to 2, with V trimmed by 0 bases and J by 4 bases. Via the germline V gene, CDR1 is MDHEN and CDR2 SYDVKM. Taken from cysteine to phenylalanine, the CDR3 has 16 residues. Of all the DNA, just the CDR3 is kept, 48 bases in frame from base 1. Separate from the roughly 650-subject first cohort, the validation cohort of 95 to 150 subjects was the group to which the donors belonged. The receptor's source is a woman under 30 in good health and CMV-seronegative. Here the chain combines TRBV28 and TRBJ2-1; 11 nucleotides in the junction match TRBD1. The source material was PBMCs. For the CDR3, the sequence is CASSLWGTGGYNEQFF. The bases are TGTGCCAGCAGTTTATGGGGGACAGGGGGGTACAATGAGCAGTTCTTC.